This T cell receptor (beta chain) was recorded in a study of T cell responses to AZD1222 COVID-19 vaccine. Study-wide points: Clonal diversity was possibly underestimated; the donors were predominantly white British and more often female. Among spike-specific TCRs, nearly half reportedly target unmutated variant regions. Mapped onto spike, vaccine-associated CD4 TCRs spanned it and were dominant at 160-218 and 743-854.

Generated by immunoSEQ multiplex PCR, the TCRdb table keeps only in-frame clones and is missing some. Altogether approximately 100,000 clones are present, roughly 90% being singletons, with the ten largest covering about 2.6%. Unmatched junction bases numbered 11, after V lost 5 bases and J lost 9 bases. The CDR3 spans 14 residues. The V gene's germline CDR1 is MNHEY and CDR2 SVGAGI. Regarding this clone: Its specificity is not known.

The sequencing here drew on peripheral blood, taken on day 0 of MenACWY control vaccination. The source is an adult in good health. V is TRBV6-5 and J is TRBJ1-1, with 8 bases fitting TRBD1. The CDR3 is CASSRDLDRAQAFF. The DNA of the CDR3 is TGTGCCAGCAGTCGGGACCTGGACAGGGCTCAAGCTTTCTTT.